One sample yielded the 27 T cell receptor beta chains listed below, sequenced in a study of cytomegalovirus exposure and HLA in healthy donors. Use of 60 Vbeta and 13 Jbeta primers characterized the PCR. TCRdb's table, derived via immunoSEQ multiplex PCR, lists solely in-frame clones and lacks some. The data show approximately 130,000 clones, approximately 60% seen once. Sequencing was carried out using PBMCs. All receptors derive from a woman aged 40 to 55 in good health and CMV-seronegative.

This chain joins TRBV14 and TRBJ1-1; 9 nucleotides match TRBD1. J was trimmed by 5 bases and V by 0 bases; bases with no gene match: 7. Looked up from germline, CDR1 is SGHDN and CDR2 is FVKESK. The CDR3 is 16 residues long. The CDR3 here is CASSQEAQGAGTEAFF. The CDR3 nucleotides read TGTGCCAGCAGCCAAGAGGCACAGGGGGCGGGAACTGAAGCTTTCTTT.

This chain uses TRBV27 with TRBJ2-3, with D maybe TRBD1 (8 bases). CDR1 MNHEY and CDR2 SMNVEV come from the germline V gene (reference sequence). Trimming shortened V by 3 bases and J by 4 bases, and 11 bases separated the two germline ends. The CDR3 runs 14 residues. This CDR3 reads CASSFTGGADTQYF. CDR3 nucleotides: TGTGCCAGCAGTTTTACAGGGGGGGCAGATACGCAGTATTTT.

This chain links TRBV6-5 with TRBJ1-2; the match to TRBD1 covers 8 bases. There are 12 residues in the CDR3. CDR1 and CDR2 from the germline V gene are MNHEY and SVGAGI. The V segment lost 6 bases and the J segment 6 bases; nucleotides outside the gene matches: 3. The CDR3 loop reads CASRQGVDGYTF. The CDR3 nucleotides are TGTGCCAGCAGACAGGGGGTGGATGGCTACACCTTC.

V and J are TRBV7-2 and TRBJ2-3; 8 bases are a match to TRBD2. CDR3 length: 14 residues. Germline V gene sequence: CDR1 SGHTA, CDR2 FQGNSA. Trimming removed 2 bases from V and 6 bases from J; junction bases left unmatched: 4. The CDR3 DNA reads TGTGCCAGCAGCTTAATTAGCGGGGCTGATACGCAGTATTTT. Translation gives CASSLISGADTQYF. The full variable domain, with the rest looked up from reference TRBV7-2 and TRBJ2-3, is GAGVSQSPSNKVTEKGKDVELRCDPISGHTALYWYRQSLGQGLEFLIYFQGNSAPDKSGLPSDRFSAERTGGSVSTLTIQRTQQEDSAVYLCASSLISGADTQYFGPGTRLTVL.

The CDR3 sequence is CASSQESLLVNTEAFF. CDR3 sequence (DNA): TGTGCCAGCAGCCAAGAGTCCTTGTTAGTGAACACTGAAGCTTTCTTT. The rearrangement links TRBV4-2 to TRBJ1-1; D remains unclear. V was shortened by 0 bases and J by 0 bases, with 11 bases between the two germline ends. The CDR3 covers 16 residues. Germline values: CDR1 LGHNA, CDR2 YNFKEQ.

This clone was seen a handful of times. V is TRBV19 and J is TRBJ1-1, with D possibly being TRBD1 (6 bases). Germline CDR1 and CDR2: LNHDA and SQIVND (reference sequence). Trimming took off 4 bases at V and 4 bases at J, with 10 bases between the two ends. The CDR3 consists of 13 residues. The CDR3: CASSRGLGTEAFF. CDR3 nucleotide sequence: TGTGCCAGTAGTAGGGGGCTAGGCACTGAAGCTTTCTTT.

The gene calls are TRBV28 and TRBJ2-7, with 10 bases aligning to TRBD1. Germline V gene data show CDR1 as MDHEN and CDR2 as SYDVKM. The length of the CDR3 is 13 residues. The ends lost 11 bases at V and 7 bases at J; junction bases unmatched: 11. The CDR3 protein is CAVTGTGVGEQYF. The CDR3 DNA reads as TGTGCCGTTACCGGGACAGGGGTGGGGGAGCAGTACTTC. The full variable domain, with the rest looked up from reference TRBV28 and TRBJ2-7, is DVKVTQSSRYLVKRTGEKVFLECVQDMDHENMFWYRQDPGLGLRLIYFSYDVKMKEKGDIPEGYSVSREKKERFSLILESASTNQTSMYLCAVTGTGVGEQYFGPGTRLTVT.

V is TRBV7-2 and J is TRBJ2-5; a weak D match, TRBD2 (6 bases). The CDR3 loop spans 13 amino acids. Germline-derived CDR1 and CDR2 are SGHTA and FQGNSA. V shed 1 base and J shed 5 bases, with 8 bases lying between them. Written as DNA, the CDR3 is TGTGCCAGCAGCTTAGAAGGAGGGGAGACCCAGTACTTC. It codes for CASSLEGGETQYF.

This clone was detected only a few times. This chain links TRBV19 with TRBJ1-1; D is perhaps TRBD1 (6 bases). Germline loops: CDR1 LNHDA, CDR2 SQIVND (reference sequence). The CDR3 length is 18 residues. V was clipped by 0 bases and J by 1 base, with 18 bases between them. CDR3 DNA sequence: TGTGCCAGTAGTATAGATCATTTGAGGAACAGGGCGAACACTGAAGCTTTCTTT. It codes for CASSIDHLRNRANTEAFF.

The rearrangement uses TRBV12-5 and TRBJ2-1; the match to TRBD2 covers 12 bases. This CDR3 spans 15 amino acids. The V and J ends lost 2 bases and 4 bases, in that order; junction bases with no gene match: 0. The germline V gene has CDR1 LGHNT and CDR2 FRNRAP. The CDR3 DNA is TGTGCTAGTGGTTTGACTAGCGGGGGGTACAATGAGCAGTTCTTC. Translation: CASGLTSGGYNEQFF.

The genes are TRBV29-1 and TRBJ1-1; D is unresolved. Trimming removed 7 bases from V and 4 bases from J, with 16 bases in between. Per germline, CDR1 SQVTM and CDR2 ANQGSEA. The CDR3 is 13 amino acids. CDR3 residues: CSASPRGSTEAFF. CDR3 in DNA: TGCAGCGCAAGCCCACGGGGAAGCACTGAAGCTTTCTTT.

This clone was seen more than once but under ten times. The chain couples TRBV6-1 to TRBJ1-5; TRBD1 might be the D (6 bases). The CDR3 is 13 residues long. Germline loops: CDR1 MNHNS, CDR2 SASEGT. Between the trimmed V and J ends, which lost 2 bases and 9 bases, there was a span of 11 bases. The DNA for the CDR3 is TGTGCCAGCAGTGAAAAGAGGGGGACGCCCCAGCATTTT. Translating gives CASSEKRGTPQHF.

CDR3 amino acids: CASSRRPEENEQFF. The CDR3 bases are TGTGCCAGCAGCCGGAGGCCCGAGGAGAATGAGCAGTTCTTC. The rearrangement uses TRBV5-4 and TRBJ2-1, with a tentative D call TRBD2 (5 bases). Germline V gives CDR1 SGHNT, CDR2 YYREEE (reference sequence). CDR3 length: 14 residues. Trimming removed 4 bases at V and 7 bases at J, with 15 bases between.

V and J are TRBV2 and TRBJ1-6, with 8 nucleotides matching TRBD1. This CDR3 has 14 amino acids. The germline V gene encodes CDR1 SNHLY and CDR2 FYNNEI. V lost 4 bases and J lost 9; bases outside the gene matches: 5. The CDR3 nucleotides are TGTGCCAGCAGTGTACAGGGGGTTTTTTCACCCCTCCACTTT. Translation gives CASSVQGVFSPLHF.

As concerns this clone: A junction boundary mismatches the germline segment, possibly from a read error. The J gene is TRBJ2-1, the V gene TRBV11-1, with 11 nucleotides matching TRBD2. The germline CDR1 and CDR2 sequences are SGHAT and FQDESV (reference sequence). The CDR3 is 13 amino acids. The CDR3 reads CASSLAGGTEQFF. CDR3 nucleotides: TGTGCCAGCAGCCTAGCGGGGGGAACTGAGCAGTTCTTC.

The chain combines TRBV28 with TRBJ1-6; TRBD1 is a possible D gene (6 bases). This CDR3 is 14 amino acids long. Trimming cost V 7 bases and J 8 bases, with 15 bases left between them. Germline V gene sequence: CDR1 MDHEN, CDR2 SYDVKM. The CDR3 spells CASTLTGKHSPLHF. CDR3 nucleotides: TGTGCCAGCACCTTAACAGGGAAGCATTCACCCCTCCACTTT.

The chain employs TRBV2 and TRBJ1-3; no clear D. The V end was cut by 6 bases, the J end by 1 base, with 10 bases between. CDR1 is SNHLY and CDR2 is FYNNEI in the germline V gene. The CDR3 length is 14 residues. In nucleotides, the CDR3 is TGTGCCAGCAGGGAAACAGTGTCTGGAAACACCATATATTTT. It yields the protein CASRETVSGNTIYF.

The V call is TRBV6-6, the J call TRBJ1-6; a possible D gene is TRBD1 (5 bases). Germline values: CDR1 MNHNY, CDR2 SVGAGI (reference sequence). The CDR3 consists of 14 residues. The V end was cut by 5 bases, the J end by 9 bases, with 14 bases between. Here the CDR3 DNA reads TGTGCCAGCAGTGGGGGATCCGGGAGTTCACCCCTCCACTTT. This translates into CASSGGSGSSPLHF.

The genes are TRBV27 and TRBJ1-6, with a weak D call TRBD1 (6 bases). The V end was cut by 4 bases, the J end by 4 bases, with 8 bases between. Germline V lookup: CDR1 MNHEY, CDR2 SMNVEV (reference sequence). This CDR3 comprises 14 residues. CDR3 loop: CASSSDSYNSPLHF. The CDR3 DNA sequence: TGTGCCAGCAGTTCGGACAGTTATAATTCACCCCTCCACTTT.

This clone was seen a handful of times. The V call is TRBV28, the J call TRBJ1-4; D ambiguous. The V end lost 3 bases, the J end lost 3 bases, and 8 bases lay between the germline ends. Germline CDR1 is MDHEN and CDR2 is SYDVKM. This CDR3 region has 14 residues. Written as DNA, the CDR3 is TGTGCCAGCAGTTTGCAGGCCTCTAATGAAAAACTGTTTTTT. Protein sequence: CASSLQASNEKLFF.

V and J are TRBV28 and TRBJ1-5; D is uncertain. V was pared by 3 bases and J by 3 bases, with 9 bases between. This CDR3 contains 14 residues. Germline CDR1 and CDR2: MDHEN and SYDVKM. CDR3 amino acids: CASSFAQVNQPQHF. CDR3 coding DNA: TGTGCCAGCAGTTTTGCGCAGGTCAATCAGCCCCAGCATTTT.

The V and J genes are TRBV27 and TRBJ1-1; D is possibly TRBD1 (5 bases). The CDR3 has 12 amino acids. Germline CDR1 is MNHEY and CDR2 is SMNVEV (reference sequence). V was trimmed by 4 bases and J by 5 bases, leaving 8 bases between them. CDR3 sequence: CASSWRGTEAFF. CDR3 nucleotides: TGTGCCAGCAGTTGGAGGGGTACTGAAGCTTTCTTT.

This clone was counted a single time. The chain couples TRBV6-6 to TRBJ1-5; possible D gene TRBD1, 5 bases. Deletions cut 8 bases from V and 4 bases from J, with 15 bases between. Germline CDR1 is MNHNY and CDR2 is SVGAGI (reference sequence). The CDR3 has 14 residues. The chain's CDR3 is CASYGTPSNQPQHF. As DNA, the CDR3 is TGTGCCAGCTACGGGACTCCCAGTAATCAGCCCCAGCATTTT.

The genes are TRBV4-1 and TRBJ1-5; D might be TRBD1 (5 bases). The CDR3 runs to 16 residues. Germline values: CDR1 MGHRA, CDR2 YSYEKL. The germline V and J ends were trimmed by 1 base and 4 bases, with 14 bases remaining between them. The DNA of the CDR3 is TGCGCCAGCAGCCAAGCCCCGGGGGTGTGGAATCAGCCCCAGCATTTT. Translated, it gives CASSQAPGVWNQPQHF.

The CDR3 region is CASSSRSTNEKLFF. Written as DNA, the CDR3 is TGTGCCAGCAGTTCGCGGTCAACTAATGAAAAACTGTTTTTT. The V gene is TRBV27, the J gene TRBJ1-4, with D hard to call. The germline V gene has CDR1 MNHEY and CDR2 SMNVEV (reference sequence). This CDR3 is built from 14 residues. V dropped 4 bases and J dropped 0 bases, with 6 bases sitting between them.

The table lists this clone with a few counts. In DNA, the CDR3 is TGTGCCAGCAGTAGTGGGGGGGCGCGGACTGAAGCTTTCTTT. Protein: CASSSGGARTEAFF. V usage is TRBV6-1 and J usage is TRBJ1-1; maybe TRBD1 (6 bases). Per the germline V gene, CDR1 is MNHNS and CDR2 is SASEGT. The V end lost 5 bases, the J end lost 5 bases, and 15 bases lay between the germline ends. This CDR3 spans 14 amino acids.

This clone showed up just once. The chain recombines TRBV5-1 with TRBJ2-7; D is ambiguous. Germline CDR1 SGHRS, CDR2 YFSETQ. This CDR3 contains 14 residues. Deletions cut 0 bases from V and 1 base from J, with 8 bases between. CDR3 DNA: TGCGCCAGCAGCTTGGACAGCCCGTCCTACGAGCAGTACTTC. Its protein is CASSLDSPSYEQYF. The complete variable domain, with remaining parts taken from reference TRBV5-1 and TRBJ2-7, reads KAGVTQTPRYLIKTRGQQVTLSCSPISGHRSVSWYQQTPGQGLQFLFEYFSETQRNKGNFPGRFSGRQFSNSRSEMNVSTLELGDSALYLCASSLDSPSYEQYFGPGTRLTVT.